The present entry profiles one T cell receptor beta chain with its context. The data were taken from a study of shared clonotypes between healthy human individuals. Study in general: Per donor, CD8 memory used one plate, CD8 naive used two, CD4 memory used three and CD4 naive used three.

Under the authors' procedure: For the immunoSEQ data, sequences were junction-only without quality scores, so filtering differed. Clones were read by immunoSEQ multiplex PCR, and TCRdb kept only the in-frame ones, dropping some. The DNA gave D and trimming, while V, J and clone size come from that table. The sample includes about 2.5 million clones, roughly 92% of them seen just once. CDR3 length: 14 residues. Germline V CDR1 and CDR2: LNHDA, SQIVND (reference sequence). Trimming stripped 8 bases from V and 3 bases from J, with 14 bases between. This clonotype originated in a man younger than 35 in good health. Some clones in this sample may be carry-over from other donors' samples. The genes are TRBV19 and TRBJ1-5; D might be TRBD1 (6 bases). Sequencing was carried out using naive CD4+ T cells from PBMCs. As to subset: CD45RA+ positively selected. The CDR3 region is CASCKQGFNQPQHF. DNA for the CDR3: TGTGCCAGTTGCAAACAGGGTTTCAATCAGCCCCAGCATTTT.